Each of the 22 T cell receptor beta chains below was sequenced from the same sample in a study of blood T cell repertoires in COVID-19. The protocol was immunoSEQ multiplex PCR, while the TCRdb copy is restricted to in-frame clones and leaves out a portion. There are 150,000 to 200,000 clones in the sample; approximately 85% occur only once, and approximately 1.1% lies in the top ten. The sample comprised peripheral blood. These receptors were obtained from a man aged 60 to 75 who had recovered from COVID-19.

V usage is TRBV9 and J usage is TRBJ2-1; perhaps TRBD2 as D (5 bases). Trimming removed 7 bases from V and 5 bases from J, with 10 bases in between. Germline V gene sequence: CDR1 SGDLS, CDR2 YYNGEE. The CDR3 covers 12 residues. The CDR3 region is CASAAGHNEQFF. The CDR3 DNA reads TGTGCCAGCGCGGCGGGCCACAATGAGCAGTTCTTC. Looking up the rest from reference TRBV9 and TRBJ2-1 gives the full variable domain: DSGVTQTPKHLITATGQRVTLRCSPRSGDLSVYWYQQSLDQGLQFLIQYYNGEERAKGNILERFSAQQFPDLHSELNLSSLELGDSALYFCASAAGHNEQFFGPGTRLTVL.

The J gene is TRBJ2-5, the V gene TRBV9, with 9 bases matching TRBD2. Looked up from germline, CDR1 is SGDLS and CDR2 is YYNGEE. V was pared by 3 bases and J by 4 bases, with 13 bases of the junction left unmatched. CDR3 length: 17 residues. The CDR3 spells CASSGRVFSGGGETQYF. In DNA form, the CDR3 reads TGTGCCAGCAGCGGGAGGGTCTTTAGCGGGGGTGGAGAGACCCAGTACTTC.

This clone came up once. The chain uses TRBV18 and TRBJ1-3; TRBD1 matches at 8 bases. Germline V gene lookup returns CDR1 KGHSH and CDR2 LQKENI. The CDR3 runs to 18 residues. The V gene end was trimmed by 2 bases and the J gene end by 4 bases; junction bases not matched to a gene: 13. This CDR3 reads CASSPATAGQGGGNTIYF. The CDR3 bases are TGTGCCAGCTCACCAGCAACCGCTGGACAGGGCGGGGGAAACACCATATATTTT.

The V call is TRBV5-4, the J call TRBJ2-2, with 7 positions matching TRBD1. Germline V gene lookup returns CDR1 SGHNT and CDR2 YYREEE (reference sequence). The J segment lost 5 bases and the V segment lost 2 bases, leaving 9 bases of the junction unmatched. This CDR3 is 16 amino acids long. DNA of the CDR3: TGTGCCAGCAGCTTCCCCGGCCAGGGACAGACCGGGGAGCTGTTTTTT. Translating gives CASSFPGQGQTGELFF.

The chain is built from TRBV19 and TRBJ1-5, with 12 bases aligning to TRBD1. V shed 5 bases and J 2 bases; nucleotides not matched to a gene: 4. The CDR3 length is 16 residues. The germline V gene encodes CDR1 LNHDA and CDR2 SQIVND (reference sequence). In nucleotides, the CDR3 is TGTGCCAGTAGTGGGACAGGGGGCCCCGGCAATCAGCCCCAGCATTTT. Its translation is CASSGTGGPGNQPQHF.

The gene calls are TRBV30 and TRBJ1-2; D uncertain. Germline V gene sequence: CDR1 GTSNPN, CDR2 SVGIG (reference sequence). The CDR3 covers 11 residues. V lost 2 bases to trimming and J lost 6 bases, with 7 bases between them. DNA for the CDR3: TGTGCCTGGAGTCCCCAGGATGGCTACACCTTC. Translating gives CAWSPQDGYTF.

The chain joins TRBV2 to TRBJ2-7, with 11 bases lining up with TRBD2. The CDR3 is 14 residues long. Looked up from germline, CDR1 is SNHLY and CDR2 is FYNNEI. Trimming took 6 bases from V and 6 from J; bases not matched to a gene: 7. DNA of the CDR3: TGTGCCAGCAGACCCGGGACTAGCGGAGGCGAGCAGTACTTC. Encoded protein: CASRPGTSGGEQYF. Full variable domain (remainder filled in from reference TRBV2 and TRBJ2-7): EPEVTQTPSHQVTQMGQEVILRCVPISNHLYFYWYRQILGQKVEFLVSFYNNEISEKSEIFDDQFSVERPDGSNFTLKIRSTKLEDSAMYFCASRPGTSGGEQYFGPGTRLTVT.

The chain combines TRBV25-1 with TRBJ2-5; tentatively, D is TRBD1 (6 bases). V was trimmed by 5 bases and J by 1 base, leaving 11 bases between them. Germline values: CDR1 MGHDK, CDR2 SYGVNS. This CDR3 has 14 amino acids. The CDR3 region has the DNA TGTGCCAGCAGTCTAAGGACAGCCCAAGAGACCCAGTACTTC. Protein: CASSLRTAQETQYF.

The CDR3 DNA reads as TGCGCCAGCAGCTCTTCCCACCAAGAGACCCAGTACTTC. Translated, it gives CASSSSHQETQYF. The chain employs TRBV5-1 and TRBJ2-5; no clear D. This CDR3 has 13 amino acids. With 3 bases removed from V and 0 bases from J, the gap between germline ends came to 6 bases. CDR1 and CDR2 (germline): SGHRS, YFSETQ.

The rearrangement links TRBV5-1 to TRBJ1-1, with 7 bases that match TRBD1. The CDR3 totals 14 residues. CDR1 and CDR2 from the germline V gene are SGHRS and YFSETQ. Trimming cost V 1 base and J 3 bases; bases outside gene matches: 3. The chain's CDR3 is CASSLMGQHTEAFF. For the CDR3, the DNA is TGCGCCAGCAGCTTGATGGGACAGCACACTGAAGCTTTCTTT.

V is TRBV19 and J is TRBJ1-2; TRBD1 matches 8 bases. The CDR3 spans 14 residues. Looked up from germline, CDR1 is LNHDA and CDR2 is SQIVND (reference sequence). V lost 3 bases, J lost 11 bases, and 11 bases stayed unmatched. CDR3: CASSIDRDRPYYTF. The CDR3 region has the DNA TGTGCCAGTAGTATCGATCGGGACAGGCCGTATTACACCTTC.

The chain uses TRBV7-2 and TRBJ2-1; a weak D match, TRBD2 (6 bases). The germline gives CDR1 SGHTA, CDR2 FQGNSA. Trimming removed 6 bases at V and 0 bases at J, with 9 bases between. This CDR3 contains 14 residues. The CDR3 loop is CASRDYNSYNEQFF. The DNA for the CDR3 is TGTGCCAGCAGGGACTACAACTCCTACAATGAGCAGTTCTTC.

The J gene is TRBJ1-6, the V gene TRBV5-6; 7 nucleotides line up with TRBD1. Germline V gene lookup returns CDR1 SGHDT and CDR2 YYEEEE. V was clipped by 3 bases and J by 10 bases; unmatched bases: 7. The CDR3 covers 14 residues. The CDR3 DNA sequence: TGTGCCAGCAGCTCCCAGGGGGTGAACTCACCCCTCCACTTT. It yields the protein CASSSQGVNSPLHF.

This chain joins TRBV3-1 (or the pseudogene TRBV3-2) and TRBJ2-4; 8 nucleotides align to TRBD2. The ends lost 0 bases at V and 7 bases at J; junction bases unmatched: 5. Germline CDR1 and CDR2: LGHDT and YNNKEL (reference sequence). The CDR3 loop spans 15 amino acids. CDR3 sequence (DNA): TGTGCCAGCAGCCAAGATCTCAGCGGGGGCAACATTCAGTACTTC. Amino acid sequence: CASSQDLSGGNIQYF.

The chain uses TRBV7-2 and TRBJ2-5; 9 bases are a match to TRBD2. V trimming: 5 bases; J trimming: 9 bases; junction bases outside the gene matches: 16. The CDR3 is made up of 16 amino acids. The V gene's germline CDR1 is SGHTA and CDR2 FQGNSA. CDR3 in DNA: TGTGCCAGCAGCCCCTCTCGAGCTAGCGGGGCGCAGTCCCAGTACTTC. Translating gives CASSPSRASGAQSQYF.

This chain connects TRBV5-1 to TRBJ2-2; 10 bases are a match to TRBD1. The V segment lost 4 bases and the J segment 1 base; nucleotides outside the gene matches: 4. The CDR3 contains 16 residues. The germline CDR1 and CDR2 sequences are SGHRS and YFSETQ. CDR3 sequence (DNA): TGCGCCAGCAGCCCAGGACAGGGGGGGAACACCGGGGAGCTGTTTTTT. Amino acids: CASSPGQGGNTGELFF. Based on the CDR3 plus reference TRBV5-1 and TRBJ2-2, the full variable domain is KAGVTQTPRYLIKTRGQQVTLSCSPISGHRSVSWYQQTPGQGLQFLFEYFSETQRNKGNFPGRFSGRQFSNSRSEMNVSTLELGDSALYLCASSPGQGGNTGELFFGEGSRLTVL.

The genes are TRBV5-6 and TRBJ2-7, with D perhaps TRBD1 (6 bases). Germline V CDR1 and CDR2: SGHDT, YYEEEE. The V end lost 0 bases, the J end lost 5 bases, and 12 bases lay between the germline ends. The CDR3 sequence is 14 residues long. CDR3 sequence: CASSLGGQLHEQYF. In nucleotides, the CDR3 is TGTGCCAGCAGCTTGGGCGGACAGCTACACGAGCAGTACTTC.

The chain combines TRBV2 with TRBJ1-4; 9 bases are shared with TRBD1. This CDR3 has 14 residues. CDR1 is SNHLY, CDR2 FYNNEI, per germline. After removal of 6 bases from V and 5 bases from J, the junction contained 4 bases not matched to a gene. The CDR3 DNA reads as TGTGCCAGCAGATTGGGACAGGGAAATGAAAAACTGTTTTTT. It is translated as CASRLGQGNEKLFF.

The chain employs TRBV25-1 and TRBJ1-3; the D gene is possibly TRBD1 (6 bases). The CDR3 is made up of 15 amino acids. Looked up from germline, CDR1 is MGHDK and CDR2 is SYGVNS. The V gene lost 1 base and the J gene lost 2 bases, with 9 bases spanning the gap. CDR3 DNA: TGTGCCAGCAGTGAATCACCAGGGGCTGGAAACACCATATATTTT. It translates to CASSESPGAGNTIYF. The variable domain in full, with the rest retrieved from reference TRBV25-1 and TRBJ1-3, is EADIYQTPRYLVIGTGKKITLECSQTMGHDKMYWYQQDPGMELHLIHYSYGVNSTEKGDLSSESTVSRIRTEHFPLTLESARPSHTSQYLCASSESPGAGNTIYFGEGSWLTVV.

The V call is TRBV4-1, the J call TRBJ2-1; D gene uncertain. Germline V lookup: CDR1 MGHRA, CDR2 YSYEKL. Trimming left V 2 bases short and J 5 bases short, with 7 bases between. CDR3 length: 13 residues. CDR3 coding DNA: TGCGCCAGCAGCCAACGGTTACACAATGAGCAGTTCTTC. Translation: CASSQRLHNEQFF.

The chain is built from TRBV6-5 and TRBJ2-1; 7 nucleotides line up with TRBD1. In germline, CDR1 is MNHEY, CDR2 SVGAGI. J lost 1 base, V lost 6 bases, and 6 bases had no gene match. There are 15 residues in the CDR3. CDR3 residues: CASRIQTGSYNEQFF. CDR3 in DNA: TGTGCCAGCAGGATTCAGACAGGGTCCTACAATGAGCAGTTCTTC.

The chain links TRBV18 to TRBJ2-1, with 12 bases fitting TRBD1. Germline loops: CDR1 KGHSH, CDR2 LQKENI. The trim removed 4 bases at V and 8 bases at J, leaving 6 bases unmatched. The CDR3 is 15 residues long. The CDR3 DNA reads TGTGCCAGCTCACTCGGGACAGGGGGCGACGATGAGCAGTTCTTC. It encodes CASSLGTGGDDEQFF.